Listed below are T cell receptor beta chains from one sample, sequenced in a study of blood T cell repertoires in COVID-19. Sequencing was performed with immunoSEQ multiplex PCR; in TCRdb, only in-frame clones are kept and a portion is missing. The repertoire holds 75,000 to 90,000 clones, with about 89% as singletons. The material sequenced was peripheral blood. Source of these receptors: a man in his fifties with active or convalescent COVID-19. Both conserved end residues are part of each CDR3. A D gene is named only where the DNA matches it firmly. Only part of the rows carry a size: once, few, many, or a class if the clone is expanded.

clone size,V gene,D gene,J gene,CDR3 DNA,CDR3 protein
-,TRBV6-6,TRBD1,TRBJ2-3,TGTGCCAGCAGTGGGGCGGCAGGGGGAAGCACAGATACGCAGTATTTT,CASSGAAGGSTDTQYF
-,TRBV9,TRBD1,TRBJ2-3,TGTGCCAGCAGCCGGGGACAGGCGGAAGATACGCAGTATTTT,CASSRGQAEDTQYF
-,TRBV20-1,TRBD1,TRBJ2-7,TGCAGTGCTAGTTCGGGGACAGCTGCGTACGAGCAGTACTTC,CSASSGTAAYEQYF
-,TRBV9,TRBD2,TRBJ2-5,TGTGCCAGCAGCGGGACTAGCGGGGTAAGAGAGACCCAGTACTTC,CASSGTSGVRETQYF
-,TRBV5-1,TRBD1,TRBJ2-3,TGCGCCAGCAGCGGACAGGGCCAACCCACAGATACGCAGTATTTT,CASSGQGQPTDTQYF
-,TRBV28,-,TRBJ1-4,TGTGCCAGCAGTTTATCAGGGGTTATTGAAAAACTGTTTTTT,CASSLSGVIEKLFF
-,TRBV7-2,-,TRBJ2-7,TGTGCCAGCAGCTTAAGCTGGGGGGGCCAGGGCGAGCAGTACTTC,CASSLSWGGQGEQYF
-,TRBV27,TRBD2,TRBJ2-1,TGTGCCAGCAGTTTAACGGAACTAGCGGGATACAATGAGCAGTTCTTC,CASSLTELAGYNEQFF
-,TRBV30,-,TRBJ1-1,TGTGCCTGGAGGGGACATCCGAACACTGAAGCTTTCTTT,CAWRGHPNTEAFF
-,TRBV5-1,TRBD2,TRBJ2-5,TGCGCCAGCCCCTTAGAGAGGAGCGGGGTACAAGAGACCCAGTACTTC,CASPLERSGVQETQYF
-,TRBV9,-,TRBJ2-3,TGTGCCAGCAGCGTAGATTCGGTCAACACAGATACGCAGTATTTT,CASSVDSVNTDTQYF
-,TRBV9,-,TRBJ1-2,TGTGCCAGCAGCGTACAGGGGAGTAATGGCTACACCTTC,CASSVQGSNGYTF
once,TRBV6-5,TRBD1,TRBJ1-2,TGTGCCAGCCACACAGGGGACCCAGCTAACTATGGCTACACCTTC,CASHTGDPANYGYTF
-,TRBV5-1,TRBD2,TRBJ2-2,TGCGCCAGCAGCTTACCCCCGGCGGGGGGCACCGGGGAGCTGTTTTTT,CASSLPPAGGTGELFF
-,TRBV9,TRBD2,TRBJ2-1,TGTGCCAGCAGCGTACGTGTAGCGGGGGACTCCTACAATGAGCAGTTCTTC,CASSVRVAGDSYNEQFF
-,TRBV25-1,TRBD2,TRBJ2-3,TGTGCCAGCAGTACGTCTAGCGGGGGGGCTCGGGATACGCAGTATTTT,CASSTSSGGARDTQYF
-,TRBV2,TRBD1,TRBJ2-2,TGTGCCAGCCGAAGACAGGGAGGGGAGCTGTTTTTT,CASRRQGGELFF
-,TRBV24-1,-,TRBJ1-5,TGTGCCACCAGTGACGCAGGGGACCATCAGCCCCAGCATTTT,CATSDAGDHQPQHF
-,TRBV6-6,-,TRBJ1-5,TGTGCCAGCAGTTACGAGGGTATGGAAGCGCCCCAGCATTTT,CASSYEGMEAPQHF
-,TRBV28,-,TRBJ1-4,TGTGCCAGCAGTCCCTCCGCCGGGTGGGGCGTTAGTGAAAAACTGTTTTTT,CASSPSAGWGVSEKLFF
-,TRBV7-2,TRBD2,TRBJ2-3,TGTGCCAGCAGCTTCCTTAGCGGGGGGAGCACAGATACGCAGTATTTT,CASSFLSGGSTDTQYF
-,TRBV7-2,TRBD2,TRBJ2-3,TGTGCCAGCAGCTATCTGGGGGGGAGGAAAGATACGCAGTATTTT,CASSYLGGRKDTQYF
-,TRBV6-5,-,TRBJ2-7,TGTGCCAGCAGACAAACAGGGTTGAGCTCCTACGAGCAGTACTTC,CASRQTGLSSYEQYF
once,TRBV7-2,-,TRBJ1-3,TGTGCCAGCAGCTCCAGGGAATACGGAAACACCATATATTTT,CASSSREYGNTIYF
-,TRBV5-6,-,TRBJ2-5,TGTGCCAGCAGCTTTGGACAACGCGAGACCCAGTACTTC,CASSFGQRETQYF
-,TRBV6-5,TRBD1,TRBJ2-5,TGTGCCAGCAGGTCAGGGGGAAAGACCCAGTACTTC,CASRSGGKTQYF
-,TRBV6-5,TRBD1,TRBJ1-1,TGTGCCAGCAGTTTCGGACAGGTACCGAACACTGAAGCTTTCTTT,CASSFGQVPNTEAFF
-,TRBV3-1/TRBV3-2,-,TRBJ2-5,TGTGCCAGCAGCCCCGGGGGACAAGAGACCCAGTACTTC,CASSPGGQETQYF
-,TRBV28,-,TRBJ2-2,TGTGCCAGCAGTTCGGACAGGAACACCGGGGAGCTGTTTTTT,CASSSDRNTGELFF
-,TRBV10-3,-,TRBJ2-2,TGTGCCATCAGTGAAGGGGGGGTCACCGGGGAGCTGTTTTTT,CAISEGGVTGELFF
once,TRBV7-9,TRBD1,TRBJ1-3,TGTGCCAGCAGCGGGGACAGGGTCCATGGAAACACCATATATTTT,CASSGDRVHGNTIYF
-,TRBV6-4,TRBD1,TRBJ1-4,TGTGCCAGCAGTGACTCGCGACAGGGTAGACGGGAAAAACTGTTTTTT,CASSDSRQGRREKLFF
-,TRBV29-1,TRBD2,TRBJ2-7,TGCAGCGTTGAAGTCGGGCTAGCGGCCCCTGAGCAGTACTTC,CSVEVGLAAPEQYF
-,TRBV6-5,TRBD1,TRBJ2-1,TGTGCCAGCCGGGACAGGGGAGGCAATGAGCAGTTCTTC,CASRDRGGNEQFF
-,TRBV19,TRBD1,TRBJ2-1,TGTGCCAGTAGTGTAGGGGGCCAGTACAATGAGCAGTTCTTC,CASSVGGQYNEQFF
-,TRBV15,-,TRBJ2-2,TGTGCCACCAGCAGAGGTCCGGGGAGGTCTGACACCGGGGAGCTGTTTTTT,CATSRGPGRSDTGELFF
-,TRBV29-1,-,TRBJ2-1,TGCAGCTCCTACCAGGGCAATGAGCAGTTCTTC,CSSYQGNEQFF
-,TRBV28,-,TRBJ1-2,TGTGCCAGCAGGTCCCCTGGGGGGGAAGACTATGGCTACACCTTC,CASRSPGGEDYGYTF
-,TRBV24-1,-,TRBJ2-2,TGTGCCACCAGTGATTTTGGGGCCAGGGGGGAGCTGTTTTTT,CATSDFGARGELFF
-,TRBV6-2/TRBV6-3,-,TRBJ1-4,TGTGCCAGCAGTTACGCGCGACAGAAACTGTTTTTT,CASSYARQKLFF
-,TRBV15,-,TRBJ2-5,TGTGCCACCAGCGGCTATCAGGGGACCCAGTACTTC,CATSGYQGTQYF
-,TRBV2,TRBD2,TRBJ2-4,TGTGCCAGCAGTGAAAAGGGGACTAGCGGGTCTTTAAACATTCAGTACTTC,CASSEKGTSGSLNIQYF
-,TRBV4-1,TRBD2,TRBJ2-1,TGCGCCAGCAGCCAAGGGCCTAGCGGTAACAATGAGCAGTTCTTC,CASSQGPSGNNEQFF
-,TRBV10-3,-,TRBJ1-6,TGTGCCATCAGTGAAAAAGGAGCCCCAACGGGGTCCCTCCACTTT,CAISEKGAPTGSLHF
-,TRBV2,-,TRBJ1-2,TGTGCCAGCAGAGGGTCGTGGGGCAAAGATAACTATGGCTACACCTTC,CASRGSWGKDNYGYTF
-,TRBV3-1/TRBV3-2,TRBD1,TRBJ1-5,TGTGCCAGCAGCCAGACCGGGACAGTTAGCAATCAGCCCCAGCATTTT,CASSQTGTVSNQPQHF
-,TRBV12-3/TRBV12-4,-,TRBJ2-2,TGTGCCAGCATTACAAGCGGGGAGCTGTTTTTT,CASITSGELFF
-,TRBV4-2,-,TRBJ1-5,TGTGCCAGCAGCCAAGACACTGCTAATCAGCCCCAGCATTTT,CASSQDTANQPQHF
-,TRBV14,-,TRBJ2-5,TGTGCCAGCAGCCAAACCGGCGGGACCGGAGAGACCCAGTACTTC,CASSQTGGTGETQYF
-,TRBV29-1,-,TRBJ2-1,TGCAGCGTTGAACCCCGCGGTCGACCTAATGAGCAGTTCTTC,CSVEPRGRPNEQFF
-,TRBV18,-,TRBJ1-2,TGTGCCAGCTCACCCCAGCGCTCGGAGCGAGGCTACACCTTC,CASSPQRSERGYTF
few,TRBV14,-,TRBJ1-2,TGTGCCAGCAGCCAAGATCTTAGCTATGGCTACACCTTC,CASSQDLSYGYTF
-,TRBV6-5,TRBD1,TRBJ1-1,TGTGCCAGCAGTCGACAGGGGCGGGGCGCTGAAGCTTTCTTT,CASSRQGRGAEAFF
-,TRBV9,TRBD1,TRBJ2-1,TGTGCCAGCAGCGTACCGACAGGGAATAATGAGCAGTTCTTC,CASSVPTGNNEQFF
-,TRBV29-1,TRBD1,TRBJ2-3,TGCAGCGTTGGGAAGGGGGCGGTGACAGATACGCAGTATTTT,CSVGKGAVTDTQYF
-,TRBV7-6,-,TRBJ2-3,TGTGCCAGCAGCTTAGAGGGCAGGGGCGGGGGAGATACGCAGTATTTT,CASSLEGRGGGDTQYF
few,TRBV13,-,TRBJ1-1,TGTGCCAGCAGCTTAGACAGTAACACTGAAGCTTTCTTT,CASSLDSNTEAFF
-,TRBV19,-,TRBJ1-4,TGTGCCAGTAGTATAGATCAAGGGGTTGCTAATGAAAAACTGTTTTTT,CASSIDQGVANEKLFF
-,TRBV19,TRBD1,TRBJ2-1,TGTGCCAGTACCCCCGGGACAGGGGGCGTGGGAGAGCAGTTCTTC,CASTPGTGGVGEQFF
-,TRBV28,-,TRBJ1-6,TGTGCCAGCAGTTTAATCCTAACTAGGGATTCACCCCTCCACTTT,CASSLILTRDSPLHF